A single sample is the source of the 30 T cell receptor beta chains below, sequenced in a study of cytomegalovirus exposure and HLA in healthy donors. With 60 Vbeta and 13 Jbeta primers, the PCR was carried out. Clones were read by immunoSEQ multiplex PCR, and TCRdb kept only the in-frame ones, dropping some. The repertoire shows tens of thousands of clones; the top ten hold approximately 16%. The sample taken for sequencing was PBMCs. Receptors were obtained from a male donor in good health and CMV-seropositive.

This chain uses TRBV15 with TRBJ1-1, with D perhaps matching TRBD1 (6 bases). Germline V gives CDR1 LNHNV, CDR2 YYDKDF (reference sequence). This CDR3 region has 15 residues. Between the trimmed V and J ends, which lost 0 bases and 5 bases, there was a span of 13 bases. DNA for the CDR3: TGTGCCACCAGCAGAGATGGGGGGGCGCGGACTGAAGCTTTCTTT. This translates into CATSRDGGARTEAFF.

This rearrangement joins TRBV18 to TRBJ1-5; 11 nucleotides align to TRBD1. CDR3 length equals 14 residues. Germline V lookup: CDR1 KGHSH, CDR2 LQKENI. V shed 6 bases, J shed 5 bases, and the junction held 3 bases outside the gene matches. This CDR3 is CASSGQGADQPQHF. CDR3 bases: TGTGCCAGCTCCGGACAGGGGGCGGATCAGCCCCAGCATTTT.

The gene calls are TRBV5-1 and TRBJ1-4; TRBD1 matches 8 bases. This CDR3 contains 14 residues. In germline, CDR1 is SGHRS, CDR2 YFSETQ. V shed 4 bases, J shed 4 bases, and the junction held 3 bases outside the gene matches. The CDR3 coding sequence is TGCGCCAGCAGCAAGACAGGGGTTAATGAAAAACTGTTTTTT. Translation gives CASSKTGVNEKLFF.

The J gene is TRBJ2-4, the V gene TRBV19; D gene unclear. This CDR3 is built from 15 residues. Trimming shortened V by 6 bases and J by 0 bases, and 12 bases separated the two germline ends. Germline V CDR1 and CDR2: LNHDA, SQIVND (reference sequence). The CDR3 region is CASRSDQLAKNIQYF. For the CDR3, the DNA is TGTGCCAGTAGATCTGATCAACTAGCCAAAAACATTCAGTACTTC. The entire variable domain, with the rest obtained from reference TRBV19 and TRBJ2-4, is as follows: DGGITQSPKYLFRKEGQNVTLSCEQNLNHDAMYWYRQDPGQGLRLIYYSQIVNDFQKGDIAEGYSVSREKKESFPLTVTSAQKNPTAFYLCASRSDQLAKNIQYFGAGTRLSVL.

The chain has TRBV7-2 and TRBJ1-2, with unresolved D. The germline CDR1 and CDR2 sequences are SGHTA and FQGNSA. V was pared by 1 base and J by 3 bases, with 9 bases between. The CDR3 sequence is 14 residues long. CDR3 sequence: CASSLGPGYYGYTF. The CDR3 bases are TGTGCCAGCAGCTTAGGTCCAGGCTACTATGGCTACACCTTC.

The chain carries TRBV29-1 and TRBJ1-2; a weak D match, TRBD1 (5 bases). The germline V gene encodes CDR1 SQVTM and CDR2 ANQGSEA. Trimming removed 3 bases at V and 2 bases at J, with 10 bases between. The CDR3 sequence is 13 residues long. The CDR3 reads CSVEGGVNYGYTF. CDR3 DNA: TGCAGCGTTGAGGGGGGGGTAAACTATGGCTACACCTTC.

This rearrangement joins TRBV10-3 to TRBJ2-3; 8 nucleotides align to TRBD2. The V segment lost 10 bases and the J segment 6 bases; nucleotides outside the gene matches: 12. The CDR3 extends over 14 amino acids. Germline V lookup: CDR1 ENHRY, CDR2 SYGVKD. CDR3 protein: CATEDGTSADTQYF. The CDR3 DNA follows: TGTGCCACGGAGGACGGGACTAGTGCGGATACGCAGTATTTT.

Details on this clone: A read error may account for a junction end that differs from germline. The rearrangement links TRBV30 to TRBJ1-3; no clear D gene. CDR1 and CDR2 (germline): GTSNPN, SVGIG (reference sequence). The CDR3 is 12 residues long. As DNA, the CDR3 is TGTGCCTGGAGTAACCGCGGAAACAACATATATTTT. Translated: CAWSNRGNNIYF.

CDR3 DNA: TGTGCCAGCAGCCCCGGACAGGCCCGGACCCAGTACTTC. Residues: CASSPGQARTQYF. This rearrangement joins TRBV7-3 to TRBJ2-5; 7 positions match TRBD1. From germline, CDR1 is SGHTA and CDR2 FQGTGA. J lost 7 bases, V lost 5 bases, and 7 bases had no gene match. The CDR3 loop spans 13 amino acids.

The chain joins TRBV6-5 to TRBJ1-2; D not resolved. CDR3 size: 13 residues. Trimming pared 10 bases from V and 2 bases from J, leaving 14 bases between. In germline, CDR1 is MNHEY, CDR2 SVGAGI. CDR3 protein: CATQRSNNYGYTF. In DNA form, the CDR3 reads TGTGCCACCCAAAGGAGCAACAACTATGGCTACACCTTC.

CDR3 amino acids: CASSDSVRTSQETQYF. CDR3 DNA: TGTGCCAGCAGTGATTCCGTAAGGACTAGCCAAGAGACCCAGTACTTC. The J gene is TRBJ2-5, the V gene TRBV25-1; the match to TRBD2 covers 7 bases. The CDR3 has 16 residues. Per germline, CDR1 MGHDK and CDR2 SYGVNS. The junction had 8 bases not matched to a gene; V was cut back by 3 bases and J by 1 base.

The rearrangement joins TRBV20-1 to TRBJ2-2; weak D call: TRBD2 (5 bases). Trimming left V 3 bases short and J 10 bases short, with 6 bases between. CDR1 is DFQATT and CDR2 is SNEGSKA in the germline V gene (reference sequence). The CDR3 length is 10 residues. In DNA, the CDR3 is TGCAGTGCTAGTAGCGAGGAGCTGTTTTTT. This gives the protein CSASSEELFF.

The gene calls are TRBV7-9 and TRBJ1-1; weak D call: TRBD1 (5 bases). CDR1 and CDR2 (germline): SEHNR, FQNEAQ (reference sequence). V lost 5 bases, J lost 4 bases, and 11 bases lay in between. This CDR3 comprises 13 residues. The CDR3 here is CASSAFGGTEAFF. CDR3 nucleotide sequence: TGTGCCAGCAGCGCATTCGGGGGCACTGAAGCTTTCTTT.

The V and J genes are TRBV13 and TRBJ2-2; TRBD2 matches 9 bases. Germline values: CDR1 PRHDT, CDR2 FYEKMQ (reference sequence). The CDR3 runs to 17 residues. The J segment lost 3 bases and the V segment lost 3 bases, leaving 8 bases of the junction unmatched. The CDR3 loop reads CASSFASGARDTGELFF. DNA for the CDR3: TGTGCCAGCAGCTTTGCTAGCGGGGCCCGGGACACCGGGGAGCTGTTTTTT.

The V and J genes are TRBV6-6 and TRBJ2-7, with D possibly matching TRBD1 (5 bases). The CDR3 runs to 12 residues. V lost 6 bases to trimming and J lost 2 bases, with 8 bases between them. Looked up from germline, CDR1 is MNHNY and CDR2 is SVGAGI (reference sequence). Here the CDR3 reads CASRQETYEQYF. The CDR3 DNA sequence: TGTGCCAGCAGACAGGAAACCTACGAGCAGTACTTC.

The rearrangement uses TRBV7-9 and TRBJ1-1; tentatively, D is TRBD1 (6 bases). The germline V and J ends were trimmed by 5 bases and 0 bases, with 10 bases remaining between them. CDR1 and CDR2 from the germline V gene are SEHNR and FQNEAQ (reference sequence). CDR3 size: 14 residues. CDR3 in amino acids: CASSPGQMNTEAFF. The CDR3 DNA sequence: TGTGCCAGCAGCCCTGGACAGATGAACACTGAAGCTTTCTTT.

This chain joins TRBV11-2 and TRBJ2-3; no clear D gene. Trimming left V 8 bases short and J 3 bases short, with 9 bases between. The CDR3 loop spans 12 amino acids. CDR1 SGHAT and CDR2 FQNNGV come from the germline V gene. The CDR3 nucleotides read TGTGCCAGCGCCCGAGTTACAGATACGCAGTATTTT. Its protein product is CASARVTDTQYF. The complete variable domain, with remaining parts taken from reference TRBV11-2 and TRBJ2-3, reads EAGVAQSPRYKIIEKRQSVAFWCNPISGHATLYWYQQILGQGPKLLIQFQNNGVVDDSQLPKDRFSAERLKGVDSTLKIQPAKLEDSAVYLCASARVTDTQYFGPGTRLTVL.

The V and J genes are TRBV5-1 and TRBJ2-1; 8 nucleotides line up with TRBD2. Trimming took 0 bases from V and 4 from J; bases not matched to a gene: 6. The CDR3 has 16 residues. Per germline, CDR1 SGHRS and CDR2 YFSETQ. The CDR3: CASSLAGSGTYNEQFF. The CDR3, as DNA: TGCGCCAGCAGCTTGGCCGGTAGCGGGACATACAATGAGCAGTTCTTC. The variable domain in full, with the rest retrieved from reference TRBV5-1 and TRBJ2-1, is KAGVTQTPRYLIKTRGQQVTLSCSPISGHRSVSWYQQTPGQGLQFLFEYFSETQRNKGNFPGRFSGRQFSNSRSEMNVSTLELGDSALYLCASSLAGSGTYNEQFFGPGTRLTVL.

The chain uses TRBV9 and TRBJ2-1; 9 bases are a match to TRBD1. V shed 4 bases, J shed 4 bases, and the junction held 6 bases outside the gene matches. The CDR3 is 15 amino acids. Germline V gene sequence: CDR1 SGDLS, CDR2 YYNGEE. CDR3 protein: CASSPQGQGYNEQFF. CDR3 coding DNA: TGTGCCAGCAGCCCACAAGGACAGGGGTACAATGAGCAGTTCTTC.

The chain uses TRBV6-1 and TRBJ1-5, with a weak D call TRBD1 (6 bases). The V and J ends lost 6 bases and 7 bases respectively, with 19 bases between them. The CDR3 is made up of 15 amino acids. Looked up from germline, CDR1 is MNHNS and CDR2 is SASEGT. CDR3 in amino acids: CASSRGLGAGQPQHF. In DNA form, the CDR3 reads TGTGCCAGCAGCCGCGGCTTGGGGGCAGGCCAGCCCCAGCATTTT.

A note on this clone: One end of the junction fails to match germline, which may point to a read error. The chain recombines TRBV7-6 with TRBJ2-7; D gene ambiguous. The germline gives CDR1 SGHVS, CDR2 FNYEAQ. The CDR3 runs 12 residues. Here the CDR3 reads CASSLAPAPISF. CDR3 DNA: TGTGCCAGCAGCTTAGCGCCAGCGCCGATAAGCTTC.

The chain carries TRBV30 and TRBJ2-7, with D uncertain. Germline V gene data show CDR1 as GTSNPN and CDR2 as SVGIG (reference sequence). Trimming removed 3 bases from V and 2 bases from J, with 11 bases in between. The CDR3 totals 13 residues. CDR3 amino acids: CAWRGKSTYEQYF. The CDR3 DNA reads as TGTGCCTGGAGGGGCAAATCCACCTACGAGCAGTACTTC.

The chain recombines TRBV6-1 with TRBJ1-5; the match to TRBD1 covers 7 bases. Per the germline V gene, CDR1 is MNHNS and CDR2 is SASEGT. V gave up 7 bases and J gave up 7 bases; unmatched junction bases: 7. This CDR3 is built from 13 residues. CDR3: CASNLDRVQPQHF. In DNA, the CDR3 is TGTGCCAGCAACTTAGACAGGGTACAGCCCCAGCATTTT.

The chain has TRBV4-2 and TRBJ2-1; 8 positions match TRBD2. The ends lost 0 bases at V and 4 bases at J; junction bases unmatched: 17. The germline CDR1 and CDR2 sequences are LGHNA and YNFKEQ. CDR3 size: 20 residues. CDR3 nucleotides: TGTGCCAGCAGCCAAGACATCTTTGGGAGAGCGGGAGTGCGGTACAATGAGCAGTTCTTC. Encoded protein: CASSQDIFGRAGVRYNEQFF.

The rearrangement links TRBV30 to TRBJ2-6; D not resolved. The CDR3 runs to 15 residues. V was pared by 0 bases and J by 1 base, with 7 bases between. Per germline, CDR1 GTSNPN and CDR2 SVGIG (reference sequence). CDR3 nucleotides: TGTGCCTGGAGTGTAGTAGCTTCTGGGGCCAACGTCCTGACTTTC. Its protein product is CAWSVVASGANVLTF.

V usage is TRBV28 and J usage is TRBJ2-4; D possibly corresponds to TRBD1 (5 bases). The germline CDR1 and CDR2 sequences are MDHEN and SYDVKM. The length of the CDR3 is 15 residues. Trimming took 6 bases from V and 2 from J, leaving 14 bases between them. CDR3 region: CASSTARVTKNIQYF. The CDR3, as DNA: TGTGCCAGCAGCACAGCCAGGGTGACCAAAAACATTCAGTACTTC.

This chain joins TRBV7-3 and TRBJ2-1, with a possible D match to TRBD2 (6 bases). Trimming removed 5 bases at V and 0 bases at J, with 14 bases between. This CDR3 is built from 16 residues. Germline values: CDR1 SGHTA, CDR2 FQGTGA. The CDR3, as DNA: TGTGCCAGCAGCCCTTTACCGGGACTCTCCTACAATGAGCAGTTCTTC. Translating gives CASSPLPGLSYNEQFF.

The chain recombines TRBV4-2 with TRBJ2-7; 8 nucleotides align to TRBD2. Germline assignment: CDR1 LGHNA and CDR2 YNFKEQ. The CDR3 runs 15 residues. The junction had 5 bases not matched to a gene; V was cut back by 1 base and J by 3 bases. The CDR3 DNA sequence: TGTGCCAGCAGCCAAGGAGCGGGGGTTGGCTACGAGCAGTACTTC. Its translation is CASSQGAGVGYEQYF.

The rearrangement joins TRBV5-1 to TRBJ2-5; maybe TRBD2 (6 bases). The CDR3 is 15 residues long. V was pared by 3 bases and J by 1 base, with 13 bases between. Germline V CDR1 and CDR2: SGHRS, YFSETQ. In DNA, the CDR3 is TGCGCCAGCAGCTCTATGGGGGGAAGCCAAGAGACCCAGTACTTC. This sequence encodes CASSSMGGSQETQYF.

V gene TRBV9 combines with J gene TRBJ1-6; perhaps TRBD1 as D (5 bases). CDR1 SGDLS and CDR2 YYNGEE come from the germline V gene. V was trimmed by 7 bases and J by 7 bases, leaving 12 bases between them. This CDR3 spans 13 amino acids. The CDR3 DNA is TGTGCCAGCTCGGCAGGGCCCAATTCACCCCTCCACTTT. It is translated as CASSAGPNSPLHF. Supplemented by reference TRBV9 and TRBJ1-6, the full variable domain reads DSGVTQTPKHLITATGQRVTLRCSPRSGDLSVYWYQQSLDQGLQFLIQYYNGEERAKGNILERFSAQQFPDLHSELNLSSLELGDSALYFCASSAGPNSPLHFGNGTRLTVT.